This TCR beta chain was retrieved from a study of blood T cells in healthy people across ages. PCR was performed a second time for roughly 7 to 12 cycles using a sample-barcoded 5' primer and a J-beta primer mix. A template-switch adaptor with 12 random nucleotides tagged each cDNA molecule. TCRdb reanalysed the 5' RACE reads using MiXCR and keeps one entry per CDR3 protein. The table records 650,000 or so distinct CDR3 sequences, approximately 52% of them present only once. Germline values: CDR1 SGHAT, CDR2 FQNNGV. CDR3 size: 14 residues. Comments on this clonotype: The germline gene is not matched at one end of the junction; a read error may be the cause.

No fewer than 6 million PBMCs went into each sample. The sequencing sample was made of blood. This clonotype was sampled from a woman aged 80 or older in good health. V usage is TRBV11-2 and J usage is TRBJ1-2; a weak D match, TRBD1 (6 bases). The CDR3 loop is CTSSSDRTNYGYTF. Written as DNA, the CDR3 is TGTACCAGCAGCTCCGACAGGACTAACTATGGCTACACCTTC.